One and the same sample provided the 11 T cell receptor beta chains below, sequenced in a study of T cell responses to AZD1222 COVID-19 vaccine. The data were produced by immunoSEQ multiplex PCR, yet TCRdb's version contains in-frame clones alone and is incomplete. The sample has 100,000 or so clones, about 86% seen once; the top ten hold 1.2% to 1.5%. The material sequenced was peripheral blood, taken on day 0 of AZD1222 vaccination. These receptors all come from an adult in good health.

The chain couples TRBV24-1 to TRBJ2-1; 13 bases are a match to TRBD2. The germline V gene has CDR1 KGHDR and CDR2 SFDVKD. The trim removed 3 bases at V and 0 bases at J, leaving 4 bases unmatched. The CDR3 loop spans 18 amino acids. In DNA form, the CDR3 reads TGTGCCACCAGTGATCGGGGACTAGCGGGATACTCCTACAATGAGCAGTTCTTC. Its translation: CATSDRGLAGYSYNEQFF.

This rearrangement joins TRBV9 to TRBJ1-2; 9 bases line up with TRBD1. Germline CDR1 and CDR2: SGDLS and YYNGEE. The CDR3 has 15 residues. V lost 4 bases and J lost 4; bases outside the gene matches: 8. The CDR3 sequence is CASSSGQGRIYGYTF. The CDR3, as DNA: TGTGCCAGCAGCTCGGGACAGGGAAGGATCTATGGCTACACCTTC.

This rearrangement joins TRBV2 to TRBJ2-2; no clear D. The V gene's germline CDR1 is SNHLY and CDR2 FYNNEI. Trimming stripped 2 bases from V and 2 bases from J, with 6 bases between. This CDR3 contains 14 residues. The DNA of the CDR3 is TGTGCCAGCAGTGAAATTACCAACACCGGGGAGCTGTTTTTT. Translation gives CASSEITNTGELFF.

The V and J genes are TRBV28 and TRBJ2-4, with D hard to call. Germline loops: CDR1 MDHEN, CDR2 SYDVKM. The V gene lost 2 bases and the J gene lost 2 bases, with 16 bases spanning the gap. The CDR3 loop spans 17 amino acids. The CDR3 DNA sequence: TGTGCCAGCAGTTTAATTACTTTCGTGGGGTCCAAAAACATTCAGTACTTC. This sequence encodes CASSLITFVGSKNIQYF.

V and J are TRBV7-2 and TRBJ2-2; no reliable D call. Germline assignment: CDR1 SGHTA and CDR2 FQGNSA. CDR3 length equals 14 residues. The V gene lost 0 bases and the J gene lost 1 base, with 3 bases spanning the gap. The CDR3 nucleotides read TGTGCCAGCAGCTTAGCACAGAACACCGGGGAGCTGTTTTTT. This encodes CASSLAQNTGELFF.

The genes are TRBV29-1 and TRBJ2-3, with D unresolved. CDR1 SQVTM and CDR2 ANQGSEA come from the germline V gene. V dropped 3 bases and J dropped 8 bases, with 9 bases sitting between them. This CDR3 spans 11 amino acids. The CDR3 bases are TGCAGCGTTGACTGGGGAATTACGCAGTATTTT. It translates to CSVDWGITQYF.

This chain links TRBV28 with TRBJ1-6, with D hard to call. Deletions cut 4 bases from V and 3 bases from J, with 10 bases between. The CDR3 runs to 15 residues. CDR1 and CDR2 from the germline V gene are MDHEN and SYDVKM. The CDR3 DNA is TGTGCCAGCAGTTCTCCCGGATTCTATAATTCACCCCTCCACTTT. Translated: CASSSPGFYNSPLHF.

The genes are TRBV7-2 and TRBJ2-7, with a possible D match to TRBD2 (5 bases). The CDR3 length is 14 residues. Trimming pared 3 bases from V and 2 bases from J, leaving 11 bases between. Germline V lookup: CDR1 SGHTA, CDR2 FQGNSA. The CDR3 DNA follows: TGTGCCAGCAGCTTTTCAGCGGCTACCTACGAGCAGTACTTC. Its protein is CASSFSAATYEQYF.

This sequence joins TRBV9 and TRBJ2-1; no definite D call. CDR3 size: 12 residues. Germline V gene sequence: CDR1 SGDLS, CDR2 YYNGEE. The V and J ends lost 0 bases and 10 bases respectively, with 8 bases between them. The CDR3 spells CASSVGRAEQFF. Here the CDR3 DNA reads TGTGCCAGCAGCGTAGGCCGAGCGGAGCAGTTCTTC.

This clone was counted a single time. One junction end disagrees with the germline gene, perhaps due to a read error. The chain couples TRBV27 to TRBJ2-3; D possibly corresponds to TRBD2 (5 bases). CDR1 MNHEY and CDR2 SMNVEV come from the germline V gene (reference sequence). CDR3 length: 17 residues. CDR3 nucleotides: TGTGCCAGCAGTGTATCACGGGGTGAGTCGACGAGGGATACGCAGTATTTT. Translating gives CASSVSRGESTRDTQYF.

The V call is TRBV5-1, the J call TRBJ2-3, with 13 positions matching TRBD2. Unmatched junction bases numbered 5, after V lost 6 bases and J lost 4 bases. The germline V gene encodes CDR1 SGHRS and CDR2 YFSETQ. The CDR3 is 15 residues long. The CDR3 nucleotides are TGCGCCAGCACCTGGACTAGCGGGAGCTCAGATACGCAGTATTTT. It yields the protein CASTWTSGSSDTQYF.